These T cell receptor beta chains were read from a single sample in a study of blood T cell repertoires in COVID-19. Method: immunoSEQ multiplex PCR; TCRdb's copy keeps in-frame clones and lacks some. This sample yields about 360,000 clones, of which 86% are seen a single time; around 7.4% belongs to the top ten. The sample comprised peripheral blood. These receptors came from a woman in her sixties with COVID-19, enrolled during active disease. The CDR3 runs from the conserved cysteine through the conserved F or W. D genes are given only for firm matches.

D | V | CDR3
. | TRBV3-1/TRBV3-2 | CASSKTSTDTQYF
. | TRBV10-2 | CASNFNRAGTEAFF
. | TRBV7-3 | CASSPRAGRGANTEAFF
TRBD1 | TRBV5-6 | CASSWGQSDGYTF
TRBD1 | TRBV9 | CASSRGGTGTSGANVLTF
TRBD1 | TRBV6-2/TRBV6-3 | CASSRTGGAGYTF
. | TRBV9 | CASSVAPVNYGYTF
TRBD2 | TRBV20-1 | CSASSGGEQYF
TRBD1 | TRBV19 | CASSKGGQLNEKLFF
. | TRBV15 | CATSRGAGRGEKLFF
. | TRBV4-2 | CASSQETQGTTDQPQHF
TRBD1 | TRBV24-1 | CATSETQGEALFF
TRBD1 | TRBV5-1 | CASSSLGTGLDEQYF
. | TRBV18 | CASSPESGALNTGELFF
. | TRBV7-9 | CASSYPGREYGYTF
TRBD1 | TRBV6-6 | CASRDPGQGETQYF
. | TRBV4-3 | CASSQERSGGSYEQYF
TRBD1 | TRBV18 | CASSPITGGVWETQYF
. | TRBV19 | CASSIHGGVSDQPQHF
. | TRBV5-1 | CASSLPQGDYGYTF
TRBD1 | TRBV29-1 | CSVRPGTGNNEQFF
. | TRBV7-8 | CASSLADSYEQYF